The T cell receptor (beta chain) under discussion was sequenced for a study of response to subunit inactivated influenza vaccine. Study-level findings and limits: Only a handful of new T cells, the authors suggested, are recruited with each seasonal influenza vaccination.

MiXCR, run by TCRdb on the RT-PCR reads, gives a single entry per CDR3 protein. Here the sample spans around 250,000 distinct CDR3 sequences, 12% being singletons. The germline gives CDR1 SGHVS, CDR2 FNYEAQ. The CDR3 is 16 residues long. V dropped 7 bases and J dropped 1 base, with 17 bases sitting between them. This clonotype was seen more than once but under ten times. Its cognate antigen is unknown. The chain uses TRBV7-6 and TRBJ2-1; maybe TRBD1 (5 bases). This receptor was taken from a man in his fifties who received an inactivated influenza vaccine. The sample was non-naive T cells sorted from PBMCs, taken approximately 15 days before vaccination. CDR3 sequence: CASNLVGAGSYNEQFF. CDR3 in DNA: TGTGCCAGCAACCTTGTTGGGGCAGGGTCCTACAATGAGCAGTTCTTC.